These 30 T cell receptor beta chains came from one sample sequenced in a study of patients and donors after allogeneic stem cell transplantation. From the RT-PCR reads, TCRdb called clonotypes with MiXCR, one entry per CDR3 protein. The sample has 410,000 or so distinct CDR3 sequences, approximately 16% seen once; the top ten hold 7.2%. Sequences were obtained from blood, either unsorted or a sorted T cell fraction (not recorded which). These receptors were collected from a human donor who was either an allogeneic HSCT recipient or a stem cell or donor lymphocyte infusion donor (not recorded which). It is not recorded whose cells these are; they may come from a transplant donor.

This clonotype was found many times. The chain is built from TRBV15 and TRBJ1-1; 12 bases map to TRBD1. The CDR3 has 22 residues. Germline V gene lookup returns CDR1 LNHNV and CDR2 YYDKDF (reference sequence). V gave up 0 bases and J gave up 0 bases; unmatched junction bases: 17. The CDR3 DNA is TGTGCCACCAGCAGAGATAGGCTCCGGGACAGGGGGCGTCAGGGGTTGAACACTGAAGCTTTCTTT. This gives the protein CATSRDRLRDRGRQGLNTEAFF. Supplemented by reference TRBV15 and TRBJ1-1, the full variable domain reads DAMVIQNPRYQVTQFGKPVTLSCSQTLNHNVMYWYQQKSSQAPKLLFHYYDKDFNNEADTPDNFQSRRPNTSFCFLDIRSPGLGDTAMYLCATSRDRLRDRGRQGLNTEAFFGQGTRLTVV.

The V and J genes are TRBV11-1 and TRBJ2-6; D gene unclear. Deletions cut 9 bases from V and 5 bases from J, with 17 bases between. The CDR3 is 15 residues long. Germline lookup yields CDR1 SGHAT and CDR2 FQDESV (reference sequence). CDR3 DNA: TGTGCCAGGCATCCGGTGGGGAAAAGGGCCAACGTCCTGACTTTC. Translation gives CARHPVGKRANVLTF.

This clonotype has just a few counts. The chain uses TRBV6-1 and TRBJ2-1; D unclear. The CDR3 totals 15 residues. Trimming took off 6 bases at V and 4 bases at J, with 16 bases between the two ends. CDR1 is MNHNS and CDR2 is SASEGT in the germline V gene. The CDR3 loop reads CASSDLTAGYNEQFF. The CDR3 DNA is TGTGCCAGCAGCGACCTGACCGCAGGTTACAATGAGCAGTTCTTC.

This clonotype was observed a few times. The chain combines TRBV13 with TRBJ2-3; 9 positions match TRBD1. CDR3 length equals 15 residues. Trimming took 6 bases from V and 3 from J; bases not matched to a gene: 7. The germline V gene has CDR1 PRHDT and CDR2 FYEKMQ (reference sequence). The CDR3 DNA is TGTGCCAGCAGTAGGGTCGGGACAGGGACAGATACGCAGTATTTT. Protein product: CASSRVGTGTDTQYF.

The rearrangement joins TRBV7-2 to TRBJ1-2; D is uncertain. Per germline, CDR1 SGHTA and CDR2 FQGNSA. Deletions cut 5 bases from V and 4 bases from J, with 8 bases between. This CDR3 spans 12 amino acids. In nucleotides, the CDR3 is TGTGCCAGCAGCAAGGACGGCTATGGCTACACCTTC. It is translated as CASSKDGYGYTF.

This clonotype was counted only a few times. The chain recombines TRBV12-3 or TRBV12-4 with TRBJ2-7; D perhaps matches TRBD2 (6 bases). This CDR3 region has 13 residues. Trimming cost V 3 bases and J 6 bases, with 12 bases left between them. CDR3 DNA: TGTGCCAGCAGTTTGAACCCCGGGGGCGAGCAGTACTTC. Protein sequence: CASSLNPGGEQYF.

In this sample, this clonotype turned up many times. V gene TRBV5-1 combines with J gene TRBJ2-2; no definite D call. Germline CDR1 SGHRS, CDR2 YFSETQ. The ends were cut back, 4 bases at V and 1 base at J, with 20 bases in the middle. This CDR3 region has 18 residues. The CDR3 nucleotides are TGCGCCAGCAGCCCAGTTGTGGCCTCCACTCTGAACACCGGGGAGCTGTTTTTT. Translation: CASSPVVASTLNTGELFF.

This clonotype was counted only a few times. The V gene is TRBV5-5, the J gene TRBJ1-1; D possibly corresponds to TRBD1 (5 bases). Germline CDR1 reads SGHKS; CDR2 reads YYEKEE (reference sequence). This CDR3 spans 15 amino acids. Trimming removed 5 bases at V and 5 bases at J, with 19 bases between. CDR3 nucleotides: TGTGCCAGCAGTATACCCTCGGGGGGAGGGACTGAAGCTTTCTTT. The encoded protein is CASSIPSGGGTEAFF.

This clonotype appeared many times. The chain joins TRBV27 to TRBJ1-6; weak D call: TRBD1 (5 bases). There are 14 residues in the CDR3. Trimming left V 5 bases short and J 9 bases short, with 14 bases between. Germline V CDR1 and CDR2: MNHEY, SMNVEV (reference sequence). CDR3 nucleotides: TGTGCCAGCAGTCCCCAGGGCATCGGTTCACCCCTCCACTTT. Translating it yields CASSPQGIGSPLHF.

This clonotype came up once. The chain couples TRBV20-1 to TRBJ2-4; 9 positions match TRBD1. V gave up 3 bases and J gave up 5 bases; unmatched junction bases: 11. Germline V CDR1 and CDR2: DFQATT, SNEGSKA (reference sequence). This CDR3 spans 16 amino acids. The CDR3 DNA follows: TGCAGTGCTAGTGGCAACCGGGACAGGGACCAAAACATTCAGTACTTC. It specifies CSASGNRDRDQNIQYF.

The table lists this clonotype with a few counts. Because the CDR3's place on the DNA is in doubt, the DNA is left out and the CDR3 is given as listed by TCRdb. The genes are TRBV6-1 and TRBJ1-1; the DNA was not compared with TRBD1, the D call given in the table. Germline V gene lookup returns CDR1 MNHNS and CDR2 SASEGT. 13 amino acids form the CDR3, both terminal residues included. The CDR3 loop reads CASILDRGTEAFF.

This clonotype was counted only a few times. The chain combines TRBV5-1 with TRBJ2-7, with D perhaps matching TRBD1 (5 bases). The V end was cut by 2 bases, the J end by 5 bases, with 14 bases between. The CDR3 sequence is 14 residues long. From germline, CDR1 is SGHRS and CDR2 YFSETQ. CDR3 sequence (DNA): TGCGCCAGCAGCTTTGGGGCGTCATTGAACGAGCAGTACTTC. As protein: CASSFGASLNEQYF.

This chain links TRBV19 with TRBJ1-2, with TRBD1 matching over 7 bases. The V gene end was trimmed by 6 bases and the J gene end by 5 bases; junction bases not matched to a gene: 12. The germline V gene has CDR1 LNHDA and CDR2 SQIVND (reference sequence). The CDR3 sequence is 15 residues long. The CDR3 here is CASSRSTGTEYGYTF. Written as DNA, the CDR3 is TGTGCCAGTAGCCGGTCGACAGGGACCGAATATGGCTACACCTTC.

The V gene is TRBV30, the J gene TRBJ1-1; no clear D. V was shortened by 0 bases and J by 3 bases, with 2 bases between the two germline ends. This CDR3 contains 11 residues. Germline assignment: CDR1 GTSNPN and CDR2 SVGIG (reference sequence). DNA for the CDR3: TGTGCCTGGAGTGTACACACTGAAGCTTTCTTT. Translated: CAWSVHTEAFF.

This rearrangement joins TRBV4-1 to TRBJ1-6, with D unresolved. Germline V gene lookup returns CDR1 MGHRA and CDR2 YSYEKL. The CDR3 runs 14 residues. The V end was cut by 1 base, the J end by 9 bases, with 10 bases between. This CDR3 reads CASSQVRVGSPLHF. DNA for the CDR3: TGCGCCAGCAGCCAAGTAAGGGTGGGTTCACCCCTCCACTTT.

This chain connects TRBV7-9 to TRBJ1-1, with D unclear. Per the germline V gene, CDR1 is SEHNR and CDR2 is FQNEAQ (reference sequence). The CDR3 is 13 residues long. V was trimmed by 5 bases and J by 4 bases, leaving 11 bases between them. CDR3 bases: TGTGCCAGCAGCGGGGAGGTGGTCACTGAAGCTTTCTTT. Protein sequence: CASSGEVVTEAFF. Looking up the rest from reference TRBV7-9 and TRBJ1-1 gives the full variable domain: DTGVSQNPRHKITKRGQNVTFRCDPISEHNRLYWYRQTLGQGPEFLTYFQNEAQLEKSRLLSDRFSAERPKGSFSTLEIQRTEQGDSAMYLCASSGEVVTEAFFGQGTRLTVV.

In its sample, this clonotype was seen many times. The chain recombines TRBV12-5 with TRBJ1-5; 8 bases agree with TRBD1. Looked up from germline, CDR1 is LGHNT and CDR2 is FRNRAP. CDR3 length: 17 amino acids. J lost 6 bases, V lost 3 bases, and 13 bases had no gene match. The CDR3 DNA sequence: TGTGCTAGTGGTTTTTTATCCGACAGGGGAAATACTCAGCCCCAGCATTTT. Amino acids: CASGFLSDRGNTQPQHF. The full variable domain, with the rest looked up from reference TRBV12-5 and TRBJ1-5, is DARVTQTPRHKVTEMGQEVTMRCQPILGHNTVFWYRQTMMQGLELLAYFRNRAPLDDSGMPKDRFSAEMPDATLATLKIQPSEPRDSAVYFCASGFLSDRGNTQPQHFGDGTRLSIL.

This clonotype was recorded a few times. The chain has TRBV5-1 and TRBJ1-6, with 9 bases matching TRBD1. CDR1 and CDR2 from the germline V gene are SGHRS and YFSETQ. The CDR3 has 15 residues. J was trimmed by 6 bases and V by 3 bases; bases with no gene match: 4. The CDR3 region is CASSSTGGPNSPLHF. CDR3 DNA sequence: TGCGCCAGCAGCTCGACAGGGGGACCTAATTCACCCCTCCACTTT.

The chain combines TRBV20-1 with TRBJ2-7; TRBD2 aligns across 8 bases. The germline gives CDR1 DFQATT, CDR2 SNEGSKA (reference sequence). This CDR3 is 14 amino acids long. The junction had 6 bases not matched to a gene; V was cut back by 3 bases and J by 2 bases. DNA for the CDR3: TGCAGTGCTAGCGGGGGGGCCCTCACCTACGAGCAGTACTTC. The encoded protein is CSASGGALTYEQYF.

This clonotype was recorded at least ten times. The chain couples TRBV7-9 to TRBJ1-2; D not resolved. Trimming took off 0 bases at V and 8 bases at J, with 10 bases between the two ends. This CDR3 is 13 amino acids long. The germline V gene has CDR1 SEHNR and CDR2 FQNEAQ (reference sequence). The CDR3 loop reads CASSLAQSYGYTF. In DNA, the CDR3 is TGTGCCAGCAGCTTAGCGCAGTCCTACGGCTACACCTTC.

V gene TRBV3-1 combines with J gene TRBJ2-7; no clear D. CDR3 length: 13 residues. With 4 bases removed from V and 7 bases from J, the gap between germline ends came to 14 bases. Looked up from germline, CDR1 is LGHDT and CDR2 is YNNKEL (reference sequence). The CDR3 DNA sequence: TGTGCCAGCAGCCCCTCGAAGGGAAGAGAGCAGTACTTC. Protein sequence: CASSPSKGREQYF.

The chain is built from TRBV7-9 and TRBJ2-7; no clear D. The V gene's germline CDR1 is SEHNR and CDR2 FQNEAQ (reference sequence). Trimming left V 6 bases short and J 1 base short, with 10 bases between. The CDR3 spans 13 residues. CDR3 in amino acids: CASRGYGSYEQYF. The CDR3 DNA reads TGTGCCAGCAGGGGGTACGGATCCTACGAGCAGTACTTC.

The rearrangement joins TRBV20-1 to TRBJ1-2; tentative D call: TRBD1 (5 bases). Trimming pared 5 bases from V and 8 bases from J, leaving 18 bases between. The germline V gene has CDR1 DFQATT and CDR2 SNEGSKA (reference sequence). This CDR3 is built from 13 residues. The CDR3 is CSAYGTQDHGYTF. CDR3 in DNA: TGCAGTGCTTACGGGACCCAAGACCACGGCTACACCTTC.

The chain combines TRBV19 with TRBJ2-3; TRBD2 aligns across 8 bases. This CDR3 comprises 14 residues. The ends lost 4 bases at V and 6 bases at J; junction bases unmatched: 6. Germline CDR1 LNHDA, CDR2 SQIVND (reference sequence). The CDR3 loop reads CASSTLAGTDTQYF. The CDR3, as DNA: TGTGCCAGTAGTACCTTAGCGGGGACGGATACGCAGTATTTT.

In regard to this clonotype: Because it lacks the conserved phenylalanine or tryptophan at the end, this CDR3 is likely a read error. The rearrangement links TRBV20-1 to TRBJ1-1; no reliable D call. The length of the CDR3 is 13 residues. Trimming cost V 3 bases and J 0 bases, with 8 bases left between them. The germline CDR1 and CDR2 sequences are DFQATT and SNEGSKA (reference sequence). Here the CDR3 DNA reads TGCAGTGCTAGGTCCCGGATGAACACTGAAGCTTTCTAT. Amino acids: CSARSRMNTEAFY.

This clonotype was recorded many times. The chain joins TRBV5-6 to TRBJ1-1; D is unclear. CDR1 is SGHDT, CDR2 YYEEEE, per germline. Trimming took off 0 bases at V and 1 base at J, with 13 bases between the two ends. The CDR3 loop spans 16 amino acids. The CDR3 region is CASSLVDRRANTEAFF. For the CDR3, the DNA is TGTGCCAGCAGCTTGGTTGATCGCCGGGCGAACACTGAAGCTTTCTTT.

This clonotype has more than one count but fewer than ten. The chain recombines TRBV12-3 or TRBV12-4 with TRBJ2-7, with 12 bases that match TRBD1. V shed 5 bases, J shed 9 bases, and the junction held 11 bases outside the gene matches. CDR3 length equals 15 residues. CDR3 in amino acids: CASSQPGQGANVQYF. CDR3 nucleotide sequence: TGTGCCAGCAGTCAACCGGGACAGGGGGCGAATGTGCAGTACTTC.

The chain couples TRBV19 to TRBJ2-7, with D perhaps matching TRBD1 (6 bases). Trimming cost V 4 bases and J 1 base, with 11 bases left between them. Germline assignment: CDR1 LNHDA and CDR2 SQIVND (reference sequence). This CDR3 is 14 amino acids long. The CDR3 loop reads CASSTGDISYEQYF. In nucleotides, the CDR3 is TGTGCCAGTAGTACAGGGGACATTTCCTACGAGCAGTACTTC.

In its sample, this clonotype was seen a few times. The V and J genes are TRBV24-1 and TRBJ2-1; 12 nucleotides agree with TRBD1. The CDR3 consists of 16 residues. With V trimmed by 6 bases and J by 6 bases, 8 bases remained unmatched. Germline CDR1 is KGHDR and CDR2 is SFDVKD. The CDR3 DNA is TGTGCCACCAGTCTTACCGGGACAGGGGGCGGCAATGAGCAGTTCTTC. It encodes CATSLTGTGGGNEQFF.

This clonotype was recorded a few times. V and J are TRBV4-3 and TRBJ2-7, with 8 bases fitting TRBD1. V was pared by 3 bases and J by 3 bases, with 7 bases of the junction left unmatched. The CDR3 is 15 amino acids. CDR1 and CDR2 (germline): LGHNA, YSLEER. DNA of the CDR3: TGCGCCAGCAGCCATAGGACAGGGACCTTCTACGAGCAGTACTTC. Translated, it gives CASSHRTGTFYEQYF.